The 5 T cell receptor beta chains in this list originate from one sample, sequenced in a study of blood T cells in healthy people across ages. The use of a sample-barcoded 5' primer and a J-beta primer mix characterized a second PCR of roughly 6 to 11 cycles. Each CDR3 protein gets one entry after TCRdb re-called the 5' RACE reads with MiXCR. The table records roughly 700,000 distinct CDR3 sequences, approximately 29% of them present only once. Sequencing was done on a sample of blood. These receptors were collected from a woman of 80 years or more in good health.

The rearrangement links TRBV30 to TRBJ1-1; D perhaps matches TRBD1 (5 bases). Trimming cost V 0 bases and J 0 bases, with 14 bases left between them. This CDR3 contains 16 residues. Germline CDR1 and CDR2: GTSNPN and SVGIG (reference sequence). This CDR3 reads CAWSVTSGRVNTEAFF. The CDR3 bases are TGTGCCTGGAGTGTAACTTCGGGACGCGTGAACACTGAAGCTTTCTTT. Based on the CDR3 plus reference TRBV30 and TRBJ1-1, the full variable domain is SQTIHQWPATLVQPVGSPLSLECTVEGTSNPNLYWYRQAAGRGLQLLFYSVGIGQISSEVPQNLSASRPQDRQFILSSKKLLLSDSGFYLCAWSVTSGRVNTEAFFGQGTRLTVV.

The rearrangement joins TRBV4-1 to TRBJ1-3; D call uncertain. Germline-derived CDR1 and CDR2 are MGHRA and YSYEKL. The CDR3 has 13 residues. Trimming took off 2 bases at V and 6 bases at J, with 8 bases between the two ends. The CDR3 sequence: CASSQTIENTIYF. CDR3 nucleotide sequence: TGCGCCAGCAGCCAAACGATCGAAAACACCATATATTTT.

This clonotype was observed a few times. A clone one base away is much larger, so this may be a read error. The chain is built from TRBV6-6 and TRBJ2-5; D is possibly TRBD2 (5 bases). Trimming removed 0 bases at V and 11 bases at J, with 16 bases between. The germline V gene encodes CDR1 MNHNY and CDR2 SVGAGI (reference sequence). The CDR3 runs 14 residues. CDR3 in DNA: TGTGCCAGCAGTTACTCTTCAGTAGACGGGGAGCAGTACTTC. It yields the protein CASSYSSVDGEQYF.

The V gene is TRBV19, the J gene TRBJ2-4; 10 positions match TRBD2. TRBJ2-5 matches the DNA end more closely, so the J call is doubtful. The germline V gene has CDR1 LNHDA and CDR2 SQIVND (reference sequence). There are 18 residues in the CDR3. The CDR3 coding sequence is TGTGCCAGTAGTCTCCAAGGGGGTAGCGGGGGGCTCCAAGAGACCCAGTACTTC. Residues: CASSLQGGSGGLQETQYF.

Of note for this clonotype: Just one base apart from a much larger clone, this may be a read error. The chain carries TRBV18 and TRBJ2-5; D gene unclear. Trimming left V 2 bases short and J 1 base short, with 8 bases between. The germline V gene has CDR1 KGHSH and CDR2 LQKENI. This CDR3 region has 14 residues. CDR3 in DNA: TGTGCCAGCTCACCATCGGCTAGCCAAGAGACCCAGTACTTC. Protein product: CASSPSASQETQYF.